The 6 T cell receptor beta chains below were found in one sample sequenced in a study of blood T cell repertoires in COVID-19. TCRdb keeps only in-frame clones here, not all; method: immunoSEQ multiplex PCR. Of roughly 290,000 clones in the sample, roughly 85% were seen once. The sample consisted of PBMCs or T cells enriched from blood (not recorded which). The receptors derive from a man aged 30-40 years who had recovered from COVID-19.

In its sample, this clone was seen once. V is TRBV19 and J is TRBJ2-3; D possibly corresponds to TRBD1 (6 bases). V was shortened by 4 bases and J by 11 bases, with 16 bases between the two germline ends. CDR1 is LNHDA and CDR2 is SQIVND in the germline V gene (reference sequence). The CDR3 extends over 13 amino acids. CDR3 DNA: TGTGCCAGTAGTAGGAACAGGGACATCGGGCAGTATTTT. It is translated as CASSRNRDIGQYF.

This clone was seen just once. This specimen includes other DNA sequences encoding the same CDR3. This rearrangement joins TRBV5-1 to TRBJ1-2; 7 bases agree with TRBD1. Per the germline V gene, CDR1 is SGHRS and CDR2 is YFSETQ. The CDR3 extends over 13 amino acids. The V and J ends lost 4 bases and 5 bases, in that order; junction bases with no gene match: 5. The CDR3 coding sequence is TGCGCCAGCAGCCCTACAGGGGATTATGGCTACACCTTC. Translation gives CASSPTGDYGYTF.

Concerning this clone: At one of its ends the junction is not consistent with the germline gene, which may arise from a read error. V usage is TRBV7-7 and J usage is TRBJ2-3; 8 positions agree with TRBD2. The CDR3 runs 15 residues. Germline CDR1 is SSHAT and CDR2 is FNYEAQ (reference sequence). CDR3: CASSPGGWNTDTQYF. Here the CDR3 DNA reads TGTGCTAGCAGCCCGGGGGGGTGGAACACAGATACGCAGTATTTT.

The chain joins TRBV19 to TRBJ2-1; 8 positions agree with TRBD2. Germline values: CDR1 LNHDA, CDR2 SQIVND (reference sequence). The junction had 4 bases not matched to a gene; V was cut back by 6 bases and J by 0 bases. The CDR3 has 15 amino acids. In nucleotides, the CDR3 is TGTGCCAGTAGACCGGGGGGGAGCTCCTACAATGAGCAGTTCTTC. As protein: CASRPGGSSYNEQFF.

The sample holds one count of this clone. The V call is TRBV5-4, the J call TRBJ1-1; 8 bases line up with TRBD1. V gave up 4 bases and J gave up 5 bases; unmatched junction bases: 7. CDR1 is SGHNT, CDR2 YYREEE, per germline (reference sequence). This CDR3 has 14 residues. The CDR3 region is CASSQDREGTEAFF. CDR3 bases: TGTGCCAGCAGCCAGGACAGGGAGGGGACTGAAGCTTTCTTT.

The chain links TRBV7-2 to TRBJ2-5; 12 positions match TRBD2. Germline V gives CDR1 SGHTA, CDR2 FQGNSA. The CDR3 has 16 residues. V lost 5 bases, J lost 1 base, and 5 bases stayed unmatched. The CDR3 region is CASSPRGLAGQETQYF. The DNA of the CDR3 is TGTGCCAGCAGCCCTAGGGGACTAGCGGGCCAAGAGACCCAGTACTTC.